The sequence of this T cell receptor beta chain was determined in a study of T cell responses to AZD1222 COVID-19 vaccine. Study-level results: Most donors were white British, females outnumbered males, and clonal diversity was possibly underestimated. At study baseline, merely a handful of AZD1222 recipients were seropositive.

Comment on this clone: Its antigen is not known.

Method: immunoSEQ multiplex PCR; TCRdb's copy keeps in-frame clones and lacks some. The table shows 110,000 to 150,000 clones, with about 92% occurring only once. The CDR3 has 14 amino acids. The germline V gene encodes CDR1 MNHEY and CDR2 SMNVEV (reference sequence). Trimming pared 3 bases from V and 3 bases from J, leaving 6 bases between. This specimen was peripheral blood, taken on day 0 of AZD1222 vaccination. The receptor's source is an adult in good health. The chain links TRBV27 to TRBJ1-6, with D hard to call. The CDR3 coding sequence is TGTGCCAGCAGTTTCCGTAACTATAATTCACCCCTCCACTTT. Translating gives CASSFRNYNSPLHF.